The following is a TCR beta chain sequence with its context. The sample is drawn from a study of lymphopenia after photon versus proton radiotherapy. Sequencing was performed with immunoSEQ multiplex PCR; in TCRdb, only in-frame clones are kept and a portion is missing. The repertoire includes about 160,000 clones, 80% to 90% of them detected once, and about 4.3% sits in the top ten. The germline gives CDR1 SGHNT, CDR2 YYREEE (reference sequence). The length of the CDR3 is 12 residues. Between the trimmed V and J ends, which lost 1 base and 2 bases, there was a span of 3 bases. The sequence derives from a man aged 50-59 years with gastric cancer. The chain joins TRBV5-4 to TRBJ2-5; no clear D gene. Sequencing was performed on peripheral blood, taken from a patient treated with photon-based radiotherapy. The CDR3 nucleotides are TGTGCCAGCAGCTTGTTTCAAGAGACCCAGTACTTC. This codes for CASSLFQETQYF.